This T cell receptor beta chain came from a study of human versus mouse CDR3 diversity and MHC coevolution. Broader study findings: Some 1.5 million TCR beta clonotypes were estimated for humans, the largest repertoire.

Naive CD4 T cells were sorted as CD45RO-negative, CD62L-positive. Only in-frame clones appear in the TCRdb table, and some are missing; sequencing was by immunoSEQ multiplex PCR. Here the sample spans 86,000 or so clones, around 93% being singletons. With regard to this clone: The antigen is unknown.

The sequenced sample was naive CD4+ T cells from blood. Documented subset: CD45RO-negative CD62L-positive naive CD4 T cells. This receptor was obtained from a person aged 25 to 69 in good health.

In DNA, the CDR3 is TGTGCCAGCAGCACGGGACTAGCGGCCTACGAGCAGTACTTC. It specifies CASSTGLAAYEQYF. V usage is TRBV5-4 and J usage is TRBJ2-7, with 11 bases identical to TRBD2. The V gene's germline CDR1 is SGHNT and CDR2 YYREEE (reference sequence). V was pared by 4 bases and J by 2 bases, with 2 bases of the junction left unmatched. The CDR3 is made up of 14 amino acids.